One sample yielded the 27 T cell receptor beta chains listed below, sequenced in a study of molecular identifiers for immune sequencing clone quantification. TCRdb re-called the PCR reads through MiXCR, storing one row per CDR3 protein. The sample shows 550,000 to 750,000 distinct CDR3 sequences, just under 20% of them seen only once. Specimen: naive CD8+ T cells from blood, with Jurkat cell RNA spiked in. The subset denotes: FACS-sorted CD8+CD4-CCR7+CD45RA+ naive T cells. These receptors all come from a human donor in good health. Some libraries in this study had Jurkat cell RNA spiked in.

This clonotype showed up many times. The chain recombines TRBV4-3 with TRBJ1-1; D is unresolved. The V and J ends lost 1 base and 5 bases respectively, with 8 bases between them. The CDR3 consists of 13 residues. Germline CDR1 LGHNA, CDR2 YSLEER. CDR3 sequence (DNA): TGCGCCAGCAGCCAAGTTGCGGGGACTGAAGCTTTCTTT. This encodes CASSQVAGTEAFF.

A single count supports this clonotype. The chain couples TRBV6-5 to TRBJ2-7, with D uncertain. Trimming cost V 2 bases and J 2 bases, with 10 bases left between them. Germline assignment: CDR1 MNHEY and CDR2 SVGAGI. The CDR3 loop spans 14 amino acids. The CDR3: CASSYEAGAYEQYF. The CDR3 region has the DNA TGTGCCAGCAGTTACGAGGCAGGCGCCTACGAGCAGTACTTC.

This clonotype was recorded a few times. J is TRBJ1-1 and V is TRBV4-1; D is uncertain. V was pared by 2 bases and J by 1 base, with 14 bases between. The CDR3 runs to 16 residues. Germline assignment: CDR1 MGHRA and CDR2 YSYEKL. CDR3 nucleotides: TGCGCCAGCAGCCAAATTCCGGGCCCACAGAACACTGAAGCTTTCTTT. Translation: CASSQIPGPQNTEAFF.

This clonotype was picked up many times. The chain couples TRBV28 to TRBJ2-3; D possibly corresponds to TRBD1 (6 bases). Germline CDR1 MDHEN, CDR2 SYDVKM. The CDR3 covers 15 residues. The germline V and J ends were trimmed by 6 bases and 2 bases, with 15 bases remaining between them. In DNA form, the CDR3 reads TGTGCCAGCAGCACCGGACAGCGCTTCACAGATACGCAGTATTTT. Protein sequence: CASSTGQRFTDTQYF.

A note on this clonotype: Being one base from a much bigger clone, this may be a read error. This sequence joins TRBV7-9 and TRBJ1-1, with a possible D match to TRBD1 (5 bases). Germline CDR1 and CDR2: SEHNR and FQNEAQ (reference sequence). V was trimmed by 5 bases and J by 3 bases, leaving 13 bases between them. The CDR3 is 14 residues long. DNA for the CDR3: TGTGCCAGCAGCCCCGACGGGGCGTACACTGAAGCTTTCTTT. Its protein product is CASSPDGAYTEAFF. Filled out from reference TRBV7-9 and TRBJ1-1, the complete variable domain reads DTGVSQNPRHKITKRGQNVTFRCDPISEHNRLYWYRQTLGQGPEFLTYFQNEAQLEKSRLLSDRFSAERPKGSFSTLEIQRTEQGDSAMYLCASSPDGAYTEAFFGQGTRLTVV.

Ten or more counts support this clonotype. V is TRBV5-1 and J is TRBJ2-3; D is unclear. Trimming stripped 0 bases from V and 4 bases from J, with 6 bases between. Germline lookup yields CDR1 SGHRS and CDR2 YFSETQ. CDR3 size: 13 residues. The CDR3 DNA is TGCGCCAGCAGCTTGGACGTACCAGATACGCAGTATTTT. It codes for CASSLDVPDTQYF.

A note on this clonotype: This could be a read error, since a much larger clone is one nucleotide away. The rearrangement links TRBV29-1 to TRBJ1-1; a weak D match, TRBD1 (5 bases). Germline V gene data show CDR1 as SQVTM and CDR2 as ANQGSEA. The V and J ends lost 6 bases and 12 bases respectively, with 20 bases between them. This CDR3 is built from 12 residues. The CDR3: CSVGGAGSRSFF. The CDR3 region has the DNA TGCAGCGTCGGTGGGGCAGGGTCGAGGTCTTTCTTT.

At least ten counts were recorded for this clonotype. For the CDR3, the DNA is TGTGCCAGTGGGACAGGGACGGATCAGCCCCAGCATTTT. Translation: CASGTGTDQPQHF. The J gene is TRBJ1-5, the V gene TRBV19, with 9 bases that match TRBD1. The length of the CDR3 is 13 residues. V lost 8 bases, J lost 5 bases, and 4 bases stayed unmatched. Germline assignment: CDR1 LNHDA and CDR2 SQIVND (reference sequence).

The rearrangement links TRBV6-1 to TRBJ1-5; D remains unclear. Germline loops: CDR1 MNHNS, CDR2 SASEGT. This CDR3 comprises 16 residues. V was clipped by 2 bases and J by 2 bases, with 13 bases between them. The CDR3 sequence: CASSESIWGGNQPQHF. The CDR3 DNA sequence: TGTGCCAGCAGTGAATCTATTTGGGGTGGCAATCAGCCCCAGCATTTT.

V usage is TRBV7-9 and J usage is TRBJ2-3; a possible D gene is TRBD2 (7 bases). V dropped 5 bases and J dropped 4 bases, with 16 bases sitting between them. The CDR3 is 15 amino acids. Germline V gene lookup returns CDR1 SEHNR and CDR2 FQNEAQ (reference sequence). The CDR3 is CASSPRDGGPDTQYF. CDR3 coding DNA: TGTGCCAGCAGCCCCAGGGACGGGGGGCCAGATACGCAGTATTTT.

This clonotype has at least ten counts. The rearrangement links TRBV2 to TRBJ1-2; TRBD1 is a possible D gene (6 bases). Trimming took off 2 bases at V and 5 bases at J, with 15 bases between the two ends. The CDR3 runs 15 residues. CDR1 SNHLY and CDR2 FYNNEI come from the germline V gene. The CDR3 reads CASSEWQGIEYGYTF. The CDR3 DNA is TGTGCCAGCAGTGAATGGCAGGGGATAGAATATGGCTACACCTTC.

About this clonotype itself: A read error may account for a junction end that differs from germline. CDR3 DNA: TGTGCCAGCAGTTACTTGACGGGGAACACCGGGGAGCTGTCTTTT. Translated, it gives CASSYLTGNTGELSF. The chain combines TRBV6-5 with TRBJ2-2; D is perhaps TRBD2 (5 bases). Germline assignment: CDR1 MNHEY and CDR2 SVGAGI. The CDR3 covers 15 residues.

In this sample, this clonotype turned up many times. The gene calls are TRBV28 and TRBJ1-5; unclear D gene. This CDR3 has 14 amino acids. Germline CDR1 and CDR2: MDHEN and SYDVKM. V lost 4 bases and J lost 5, with 12 bases in between. CDR3 coding DNA: TGTGCCAGCAGTTCCCCGGTGGGTCATCAGCCCCAGCATTTT. Translated, it gives CASSSPVGHQPQHF. The entire variable domain, with the rest obtained from reference TRBV28 and TRBJ1-5, is as follows: DVKVTQSSRYLVKRTGEKVFLECVQDMDHENMFWYRQDPGLGLRLIYFSYDVKMKEKGDIPEGYSVSREKKERFSLILESASTNQTSMYLCASSSPVGHQPQHFGDGTRLSIL.

This clonotype has only a few counts. Mismatch with germline at one junction end may stem from a read error. The chain has TRBV12-3 or TRBV12-4 and TRBJ1-1, with a tentative D call TRBD1 (5 bases). The CDR3 sequence is 12 residues long. CDR3 protein: CASSFDSSEVFF. CDR3 in DNA: TGTGCCAGCAGTTTTGACAGCTCCGAAGTTTTCTTT.

In its sample, this clonotype was seen many times. The chain uses TRBV10-3 and TRBJ2-1; D call uncertain. This CDR3 has 13 amino acids. Per the germline V gene, CDR1 is ENHRY and CDR2 is SYGVKD. The V gene lost 6 bases and the J gene lost 0 bases, with 6 bases spanning the gap. Written as DNA, the CDR3 is TGTGCCATCAGGAGCAGCTCCTACAATGAGCAGTTCTTC. This translates into CAIRSSSYNEQFF.

The V gene is TRBV12-3 or TRBV12-4, the J gene TRBJ1-1; maybe TRBD1 (6 bases). V gave up 7 bases and J gave up 5 bases, with 14 bases separating them. The CDR3 sequence is 13 residues long. The CDR3 DNA is TGTGCCAGCACCTCGACAGGTCGAACTGAAGCTTTCTTT. It yields the protein CASTSTGRTEAFF.

About this clonotype itself: A much larger clonotype is one base distant, so this may be a read error. The conserved phenylalanine or tryptophan is not found at the CDR3 terminus, so this likely reflects a read error. The rearrangement joins TRBV6-5 to TRBJ2-7; 9 nucleotides agree with TRBD1. The J segment lost 2 bases and the V segment lost 0 bases, leaving 5 bases of the junction unmatched. Germline CDR1 MNHEY, CDR2 SVGAGI. The CDR3 sequence is 16 residues long. DNA for the CDR3: TGTGCCAGCAGTTACTCCGGGACAGGGTCGGCCTACGAGCAGTACTCC. Its protein is CASSYSGTGSAYEQYS.

A few counts support this clonotype. J is TRBJ1-4 and V is TRBV5-6, with D unclear. This CDR3 region has 16 residues. Germline V CDR1 and CDR2: SGHDT, YYEEEE. The V and J ends lost 0 bases and 8 bases respectively, with 17 bases between them. CDR3 residues: CASSLGAALLSEKLFF. The CDR3 bases are TGTGCCAGCAGCTTGGGCGCAGCCCTTTTAAGCGAAAAACTGTTTTTT.

This clonotype was recorded once. A single base separates this from a much larger clone, so it may be a read error. The J gene is TRBJ1-1, the V gene TRBV28; D is unresolved. Deletions cut 8 bases from V and 0 bases from J, with 10 bases between. The CDR3 sequence is 13 residues long. Germline assignment: CDR1 MDHEN and CDR2 SYDVKM. CDR3 nucleotide sequence: TGTGCCAGCTGCACAAGGCTGAACACTGAAGCTTTCTTT. It yields the protein CASCTRLNTEAFF.

This clonotype came up many times. J is TRBJ1-3 and V is TRBV30; D not certain. The CDR3 consists of 16 residues. V was trimmed by 4 bases and J by 0 bases, leaving 16 bases between them. Germline V gives CDR1 GTSNPN, CDR2 SVGIG (reference sequence). CDR3 nucleotides: TGTGCCTGGATTACCCCCAGGTACTCCTCTGGAAACACCATATATTTT. Translation: CAWITPRYSSGNTIYF.

Notes on this clonotype: A single base separates this from a much larger clone, so it may be a read error. The CDR3 does not end in the conserved phenylalanine or tryptophan, so this is likely a read error. V and J are TRBV7-9 and TRBJ2-7; 8 positions agree with TRBD2. Germline trimming cut 5 bases from V and 4 bases from J; bases unmatched to any gene: 7. The CDR3 runs to 14 residues. Germline V CDR1 and CDR2: SEHNR, FQNEAQ (reference sequence). The CDR3 here is CASSTGLETYEQYL. The CDR3 nucleotides are TGTGCCAGCAGCACGGGACTAGAAACTTACGAGCAGTACCTC.

The V gene is TRBV10-3, the J gene TRBJ2-1; either TRBD1 or TRBD2 may supply D (5 bases each). CDR3 length: 13 amino acids. The germline gives CDR1 ENHRY, CDR2 SYGVKD. V lost 10 bases and J lost 2, with 12 bases in between. CDR3 sequence: CATKRDAYNEQFF. CDR3 nucleotide sequence: TGTGCCACCAAACGGGACGCCTACAATGAGCAGTTCTTC.

This clonotype showed up many times. The V and J genes are TRBV27 and TRBJ2-7; D is possibly TRBD1 (5 bases). In germline, CDR1 is MNHEY, CDR2 SMNVEV (reference sequence). This CDR3 spans 14 amino acids. Between the trimmed V and J ends, which lost 2 bases and 3 bases, there was a span of 11 bases. Here the CDR3 DNA reads TGTGCCAGCAGTTTAAGGGGCAGGGTCTACGAGCAGTACTTC. It encodes CASSLRGRVYEQYF.

This clonotype was counted at least ten times. The genes are TRBV29-1 and TRBJ1-3; D unresolved. CDR1 is SQVTM, CDR2 ANQGSEA, per germline. The CDR3 covers 11 residues. The germline V and J ends were trimmed by 5 bases and 4 bases, with 6 bases remaining between them. Here the CDR3 DNA reads TGCAGCGTTTCAAAGGGAAACACCATATATTTT. Protein sequence: CSVSKGNTIYF.

Regarding this clonotype: This may stem from a read error, because a much larger clone lies one nucleotide away. The rearrangement links TRBV5-6 to TRBJ1-2; D is unresolved. The CDR3 spans 16 residues. Germline CDR1 and CDR2: SGHDT and YYEEEE. The V gene lost 1 base and the J gene lost 8 bases, with 21 bases spanning the gap. The CDR3 loop is CASSLSGPGVSDGYTF. The CDR3 coding sequence is TGTGCCAGCAGCTTGTCGGGTCCGGGCGTGAGTGACGGCTACACCTTC.

In this sample, this clonotype turned up a few times. The chain combines TRBV7-6 with TRBJ2-2; unclear D gene. Germline loops: CDR1 SGHVS, CDR2 FNYEAQ. The CDR3 has 15 amino acids. Trimming removed 1 base from V and 3 bases from J, with 9 bases in between. This CDR3 is CASSLGPDDTGELFF. The CDR3 bases are TGTGCCAGCAGCTTAGGCCCGGATGACACCGGGGAGCTGTTTTTT.

Ten or more counts support this clonotype. The rearrangement joins TRBV6-6 to TRBJ1-1; D is unclear. V shed 9 bases and J shed 3 bases, with 14 bases lying between them. CDR3 length: 13 amino acids. The germline gives CDR1 MNHNY, CDR2 SVGAGI (reference sequence). CDR3: CASQNRLDTEAFF. CDR3 DNA sequence: TGTGCCAGTCAGAACAGATTGGACACTGAAGCTTTCTTT.